These T cell receptor beta chains were read from a single sample in a study of cytomegalovirus exposure and HLA in healthy donors. Only in-frame clones appear in the TCRdb table, and some are missing; sequencing was by immunoSEQ multiplex PCR. The repertoire table contains around 200,000 clones. Sequenced: PBMCs. The receptor set was obtained from a woman younger than 35 in good health and CMV-seropositive. Both conserved end residues are part of each CDR3. A D gene is named only where the DNA matches it firmly.

CDR3 protein,CDR3 DNA,V gene,J gene,D gene,CDR3 length
CASSVATGQGAKNTEAFF,TGTGCCAGCAGCGTAGCTACGGGACAGGGGGCAAAGAACACTGAAGCTTTCTTT,TRBV9,TRBJ1-1,TRBD1,18
CATELILVKSEQYF,TGTGCCACCGAACTGATCCTTGTTAAGTCCGAGCAGTACTTC,TRBV7-9,TRBJ2-7,.,14
CASSQVPRGGSDTQYF,TGCGCCAGCAGCCAAGTCCCGAGGGGGGGTTCTGATACGCAGTATTTT,TRBV4-3,TRBJ2-3,.,16
CASSSGTPSYNEQFF,TGCGCCAGCAGTTCCGGGACTCCATCTTACAATGAGCAGTTCTTC,TRBV5-1,TRBJ2-1,.,15
CASSRPPGSEQFF,TGTGCCAGCAGCCGCCCGCCAGGCAGTGAGCAGTTCTTC,TRBV5-6,TRBJ2-1,.,13
CASSLGLSGSYEQYF,TGTGCCAGCAGCTTGGGTTTAAGCGGTTCCTACGAGCAGTACTTC,TRBV5-4,TRBJ2-7,.,15
CASSPSGTGTYGYTF,TGTGCCAGCAGCCCCTCCGGGACAGGGACCTATGGCTACACCTTC,TRBV7-2,TRBJ1-2,TRBD1,15
CASSLPKSSEQYF,TGTGCCAGCAGCTTACCTAAATCTTCCGAGCAGTACTTC,TRBV7-8,TRBJ2-7,.,13
CASSSLAIESGELFF,TGTGCCAGCAGTTCACTAGCGATTGAGTCCGGGGAGCTGTTTTTT,TRBV2,TRBJ2-2,TRBD2,15
CASSYSIFSSYNEQFF,TGTGCCAGCAGTTACTCGATTTTTAGCTCCTACAATGAGCAGTTCTTC,TRBV6-5,TRBJ2-1,.,16
CASSLWVGGGGIVNEQFF,TGTGCCAGCAGCTTATGGGTTGGGGGGGGCGGGATCGTGAATGAGCAGTTCTTC,TRBV7-9,TRBJ2-1,.,18
CASGAYRGTEAFF,TGTGCCAGCGGCGCCTATAGGGGTACTGAAGCTTTCTTT,TRBV28,TRBJ1-1,.,13
CASSSRWEQYF,TGTGCCAGCAGCTCGAGATGGGAGCAGTACTTC,TRBV11-1,TRBJ2-7,.,11
CATSRDTLLSTDTQYF,TGTGCCACCAGCAGAGATACGCTACTTAGCACAGATACGCAGTATTTT,TRBV15,TRBJ2-3,.,16
CASRLMDRPTYEQYF,TGCGCCAGCAGGCTCATGGACAGGCCGACCTACGAGCAGTACTTC,TRBV5-1,TRBJ2-7,TRBD1,15
CASSPPGEGVQETQYF,TGCGCCAGCAGCCCCCCAGGAGAGGGAGTCCAAGAGACCCAGTACTTC,TRBV4-1,TRBJ2-5,.,16
CATSKGVSNQPQHF,TGTGCCACAAGTAAAGGGGTTAGCAATCAGCCCCAGCATTTT,TRBV2,TRBJ1-5,.,14
CASSEYRGRRDEQFF,TGTGCCAGCAGTGAATATCGCGGGAGGCGGGATGAGCAGTTCTTC,TRBV25-1,TRBJ2-1,TRBD2,15
CASSADGHAASTEAFF,TGTGCCAGCAGTGCCGATGGACACGCTGCCTCCACTGAAGCTTTCTTT,TRBV6-1,TRBJ1-1,.,16
CASSLTGTSPLHF,TGTGCCAGCAGCTTGACAGGGACTTCACCCCTCCACTTT,TRBV7-9,TRBJ1-6,TRBD1,13
CASSVGFGQGSAGANVLTF,TGTGCCAGCAGCGTAGGATTCGGACAGGGGTCGGCTGGGGCCAACGTCCTGACTTTC,TRBV9,TRBJ2-6,TRBD1,19
CATSRGLAGTDTQYF,TGTGCCACCAGCAGAGGACTAGCGGGAACAGATACGCAGTATTTT,TRBV15,TRBJ2-3,TRBD2,15
CAWRPQGRVGIQYF,TGTGCCTGGAGACCCCAGGGAAGAGTGGGCATTCAGTACTTC,TRBV30,TRBJ2-4,.,14
CASSLEGPLQPQHF,TGTGCCAGCAGCTTGGAGGGGCCCCTCCAGCCCCAGCATTTT,TRBV5-5,TRBJ1-5,.,14
CASIQGAINYGYTF,TGTGCCAGCATACAGGGGGCAATCAACTATGGCTACACCTTC,TRBV6-1,TRBJ1-2,TRBD1,14
CASSSDRFQKAFF,TGTGCCAGCAGCTCAGACAGGTTTCAGAAAGCTTTCTTT,TRBV7-3,TRBJ1-1,.,13
CASSLEAGGSYNEQFF,TGTGCCAGCAGCTTAGAAGCGGGGGGCTCCTACAATGAGCAGTTCTTC,TRBV7-2,TRBJ2-1,TRBD2,16
CAISGSLAGPSETQYF,TGTGCCATCAGTGGTTCGCTAGCGGGACCTTCTGAGACCCAGTACTTC,TRBV10-3,TRBJ2-5,TRBD2,16
CASSLTGGAPSDEQYF,TGTGCCAGCAGCTTAACCGGGGGGGCCCCGAGCGACGAGCAGTACTTC,TRBV11-2,TRBJ2-7,TRBD2,16
CASRDGLNTGELFF,TGTGCCAGCAGGGACGGACTGAACACCGGGGAGCTGTTTTTT,TRBV2,TRBJ2-2,.,14
CASSPGTSGFQETQYF,TGTGCCAGCAGTCCCGGGACTAGCGGCTTCCAAGAGACCCAGTACTTC,TRBV27,TRBJ2-5,TRBD2,16
CATSRDHGAEAFF,TGTGCCACCAGCAGAGATCATGGAGCTGAAGCTTTCTTT,TRBV15,TRBJ1-1,.,13
CASGPFTGGPTGELFF,TGTGCTAGTGGTCCCTTTACAGGGGGCCCCACCGGGGAGCTGTTTTTT,TRBV12-5,TRBJ2-2,TRBD1,16
CATGQGMNTEAFF,TGTGCTACCGGACAGGGGATGAACACTGAAGCTTTCTTT,TRBV12-5,TRBJ1-1,TRBD1,13
CASSADSLNYGYTF,TGTGCCAGCAGCGCGGACAGTCTTAACTATGGCTACACCTTC,TRBV5-4,TRBJ1-2,.,14
CASSWGTSGWETQYF,TGTGCCAGCAGCTGGGGGACTAGCGGGTGGGAGACCCAGTACTTC,TRBV7-2,TRBJ2-5,TRBD2,15
CASSDGGWGSMQPQHF,TGTGCCAGCAGTGACGGGGGTTGGGGTAGTATGCAGCCCCAGCATTTT,TRBV25-1,TRBJ1-5,.,16
CSVERQARNEQFF,TGCAGCGTTGAAAGACAGGCCCGCAATGAGCAGTTCTTC,TRBV29-1,TRBJ2-1,.,13
CAIRKTQNTEAFF,TGTGCCATCAGAAAGACACAGAACACTGAAGCTTTCTTT,TRBV10-3,TRBJ1-1,.,13
CASSKQFRSYNEQFF,TGTGCCAGCAGCAAGCAGTTCAGGTCCTACAATGAGCAGTTCTTC,TRBV7-2,TRBJ2-1,.,15
CASSLGQGSYEQYF,TGTGCCAGCAGTCTGGGACAGGGATCCTACGAGCAGTACTTC,TRBV27,TRBJ2-7,TRBD1,14
CASSRRINTGGIGELFF,TGTGCCAGCAGCCGCCGAATCAACACAGGGGGCATCGGGGAGCTGTTTTTT,TRBV5-4,TRBJ2-2,TRBD1,17
CASSYEISGANVLTF,TGTGCCAGCAGTTATGAGATCTCTGGGGCCAACGTCCTGACTTTC,TRBV6-5,TRBJ2-6,.,15
CASSIYDRTLSGNTIYF,TGTGCCAGCAGCATCTACGACAGGACTCTCTCTGGAAACACCATATATTTT,TRBV5-6,TRBJ1-3,.,17
CASSESGYEQYF,TGCGCCAGCAGTGAGTCCGGGTACGAGCAGTACTTC,TRBV10-1,TRBJ2-7,.,12
CASSLLGRGNTEAFF,TGCGCCAGCAGCTTGTTGGGCAGGGGAAACACTGAAGCTTTCTTT,TRBV5-1,TRBJ1-1,.,15
CASSQAGTSVDEQFF,TGTGCCAGCAGCCAAGCCGGGACTAGTGTCGATGAGCAGTTCTTC,TRBV4-2,TRBJ2-1,TRBD2,15
CASSLDPGPYEQYF,TGTGCCAGCAGCTTGGATCCAGGGCCCTACGAGCAGTACTTC,TRBV5-6,TRBJ2-7,.,14
CATLLTAEQPQHF,TGTGCCACCCTTCTCACAGCGGAGCAGCCCCAGCATTTT,TRBV6-1,TRBJ1-5,.,13